The 18 T cell receptor beta chains presented below share a single source sample, sequenced in a study of T cells in Graves' hyperthyroidism and ophthalmopathy. Using RNA transcripts as the source, TCR beta CDR3 regions were amplified. RT-PCR in the first round (using the HTBI primer set) targeted the TCR CDR3. MiXCR, run by TCRdb on the multiplex PCR reads, gives a single entry per CDR3 protein. The table shows about 530,000 distinct CDR3 sequences, with roughly 18% occurring only once. The specimen was blood. Source of these receptors: a woman aged 18-30 years with Graves' ophthalmopathy.

This clonotype was seen more than once but under ten times. The CDR3: CASSRRTGEGNSPLHF. The CDR3 region has the DNA TGTGCCAGCTCACGACGGACAGGGGAGGGTAATTCACCCCTCCACTTT. The rearrangement joins TRBV18 to TRBJ1-6, with 9 bases that match TRBD1. V lost 4 bases, J lost 6 bases, and 7 bases stayed unmatched. CDR1 is KGHSH and CDR2 is LQKENI in the germline V gene. The CDR3 is 16 amino acids.

This clonotype has just a few counts. This sequence joins TRBV29-1 and TRBJ2-2, with 7 bases lining up with TRBD1. This CDR3 has 14 residues. Trimming took 8 bases from V and 1 from J; bases not matched to a gene: 7. The germline gives CDR1 SQVTM, CDR2 ANQGSEA. The CDR3 spells CSFSTGRNTGELFF. The CDR3 bases are TGCAGCTTCTCGACAGGGCGGAACACCGGGGAGCTGTTTTTT.

This clonotype appeared many times. V usage is TRBV27 and J usage is TRBJ1-2, with a tentative D call TRBD1 (5 bases). Germline CDR1 reads MNHEY; CDR2 reads SMNVEV (reference sequence). CDR3 length: 14 residues. V lost 6 bases and J 4 bases, leaving 15 bases between the germline ends. CDR3 region: CASSPIGQGYGYTF. The CDR3 DNA reads as TGTGCCAGCAGCCCCATCGGGCAGGGCTATGGCTACACCTTC.

This clonotype was recorded many times. CDR3: CASSSFGTGSEQYF. As DNA, the CDR3 is TGTGCCAGCAGCTCCTTCGGGACAGGGAGCGAGCAGTACTTC. The chain uses TRBV7-3 and TRBJ2-7; 9 nucleotides line up with TRBD1. This CDR3 has 14 amino acids. With 4 bases clipped from V and 6 bases from J, the junction kept 7 bases outside the gene matches. Looked up from germline, CDR1 is SGHTA and CDR2 is FQGTGA.

This clonotype occurred many times. V is TRBV6-1 and J is TRBJ1-2; D unclear. The CDR3 consists of 12 residues. The germline V gene has CDR1 MNHNS and CDR2 SASEGT. Deletions cut 9 bases from V and 3 bases from J, with 11 bases between. CDR3 region: CASQPRYYGYTF. CDR3 nucleotides: TGTGCCAGTCAACCGAGATACTATGGCTACACCTTC.

This clonotype was detected many times. The chain combines TRBV11-2 with TRBJ2-7, with 8 bases lining up with TRBD1. There are 14 residues in the CDR3. CDR1 and CDR2 from the germline V gene are SGHAT and FQNNGV. V lost 4 bases and J lost 4; bases outside the gene matches: 6. In nucleotides, the CDR3 is TGTGCCAGCAGCTCTAGGACAGGGTCTTACGAGCAGTACTTC. Its translation: CASSSRTGSYEQYF.

The chain is built from TRBV7-9 and TRBJ2-3; D perhaps matches TRBD2 (6 bases). V was pared by 5 bases and J by 5 bases, with 14 bases between. There are 14 residues in the CDR3. CDR1 and CDR2 (germline): SEHNR, FQNEAQ (reference sequence). As DNA, the CDR3 is TGTGCCAGCAGCGCCAGTCTAGCGCTAGATACGCAGTATTTT. Translating it yields CASSASLALDTQYF.

Many counts were recorded for this clonotype. This chain uses TRBV12-3 or TRBV12-4 with TRBJ1-2; no firm D call. Trimming shortened V by 6 bases and J by 2 bases, and 13 bases separated the two germline ends. The CDR3 runs to 14 residues. The CDR3 loop reads CASSLAPPNYGYTF. Here the CDR3 DNA reads TGTGCCAGCAGCTTGGCCCCCCCAAACTATGGCTACACCTTC.

The table lists this clonotype with a few counts. V is TRBV4-3 and J is TRBJ2-2; possible D gene TRBD1, 6 bases. The germline V gene has CDR1 LGHNA and CDR2 YSLEER. V lost 3 bases, J lost 5 bases, and 16 bases lay in between. The CDR3 runs to 16 residues. The CDR3 DNA sequence: TGCGCCAGCAGCCAGTGGGACATGCGGCAGACCGGGGAGCTGTTTTTT. It specifies CASSQWDMRQTGELFF.

This clonotype was recorded at least ten times. V usage is TRBV28 and J usage is TRBJ1-2; D is undetermined. Germline CDR1 is MDHEN and CDR2 is SYDVKM. This CDR3 is built from 14 residues. The germline V and J ends were trimmed by 3 bases and 4 bases, with 12 bases remaining between them. The CDR3 spells CASSFLRNIYGYTF. The CDR3 DNA reads as TGTGCCAGCAGTTTCCTCCGGAATATCTATGGCTACACCTTC.

This clonotype was seen only a few times. J is TRBJ1-2 and V is TRBV20-1, with D perhaps TRBD1 (6 bases). The CDR3 loop spans 15 amino acids. Germline V CDR1 and CDR2: DFQATT, SNEGSKA (reference sequence). V lost 5 bases and J 0 bases, leaving 16 bases between the germline ends. This chain's CDR3 is CSASSGGASNYGYTF. CDR3 sequence (DNA): TGCAGTGCTTCTTCGGGGGGGGCCTCTAACTATGGCTACACCTTC.

The sample holds many counts of this clonotype. V gene TRBV7-8 combines with J gene TRBJ2-5, with D tentatively TRBD1 (5 bases). The germline CDR1 and CDR2 sequences are SGHVS and FQNEAQ. CDR3 length: 15 amino acids. V was cut by 4 bases and J by 3 bases, with 15 bases left in between. The CDR3 nucleotides are TGTGCCAGCAGCTCCCCCTCGGGCAGGGAAGAGACCCAGTACTTC. Translating it yields CASSSPSGREETQYF. The full variable domain, rest sourced from reference TRBV7-8 and TRBJ2-5, is GAGVSQSPRYKVAKRGQDVALRCDPISGHVSLFWYQQALGQGPEFLTYFQNEAQLDKSGLPSDRFFAERPEGSVSTLKIQRTQQEDSAVYLCASSSPSGREETQYFGPGTRLLVL.

This clonotype was detected many times. The V call is TRBV2, the J call TRBJ2-7; 7 nucleotides line up with TRBD2. Germline CDR1 reads SNHLY; CDR2 reads FYNNEI. V lost 5 bases and J lost 4; bases outside the gene matches: 8. The CDR3 totals 14 residues. CDR3 DNA sequence: TGTGCCAGCAGTATGGGGACTATAGATTACGAGCAGTACTTC. This translates into CASSMGTIDYEQYF.

This clonotype has more than one count but fewer than ten. The chain is built from TRBV28 and TRBJ1-5; the D gene is possibly TRBD1 (5 bases). V shed 10 bases and J shed 2 bases, with 12 bases lying between them. The germline CDR1 and CDR2 sequences are MDHEN and SYDVKM. This CDR3 is 13 amino acids long. The CDR3 region has the DNA TGTGCCATCCGGGGGGGGGGCAATCAGCCCCAGCATTTT. This translates into CAIRGGGNQPQHF. The full variable domain, in which reference TRBV28 and TRBJ1-5 provide the parts outside the CDR3, is DVKVTQSSRYLVKRTGEKVFLECVQDMDHENMFWYRQDPGLGLRLIYFSYDVKMKEKGDIPEGYSVSREKKERFSLILESASTNQTSMYLCAIRGGGNQPQHFGDGTRLSIL.

This clonotype was detected many times. The chain is built from TRBV7-9 and TRBJ2-1; 8 bases fit TRBD1. With V trimmed by 2 bases and J by 7 bases, 7 bases remained unmatched. The length of the CDR3 is 15 residues. Germline-derived CDR1 and CDR2 are SEHNR and FQNEAQ (reference sequence). The CDR3, as DNA: TGTGCCAGCAGCTTAACGGGACAGGCGGGGAATGAGCAGTTCTTC. This translates into CASSLTGQAGNEQFF.

The V gene is TRBV29-1, the J gene TRBJ2-2; 9 bases line up with TRBD1. From germline, CDR1 is SQVTM and CDR2 ANQGSEA. The CDR3 totals 17 residues. Trimming at V came to 5 bases and at J to 0 bases, leaving 10 bases not matched to a gene. This CDR3 reads CSVPHLGTGPNTGELFF. DNA for the CDR3: TGCAGCGTTCCACACCTAGGGACAGGGCCGAACACCGGGGAGCTGTTTTTT.

Worth noting for this clonotype: A read error is possible here, since a much larger clone lies one base away. The chain has TRBV20-1 and TRBJ1-1; D call uncertain. This CDR3 has 12 amino acids. CDR1 and CDR2 from the germline V gene are DFQATT and SNEGSKA (reference sequence). The CDR3 bases are TGCAGTGCTAGTAGAGAGAACACTGAAGCTCTCTTT. Translation gives CSASRENTEALF.

The rearrangement uses TRBV7-9 and TRBJ1-1; the D is unclear. Germline lookup yields CDR1 SEHNR and CDR2 FQNEAQ (reference sequence). The CDR3 totals 14 residues. Between the trimmed V and J ends, which lost 4 bases and 2 bases, there was a span of 11 bases. CDR3 sequence (DNA): TGTGCCAGCAGCTCACCGGCGGGAAACACTGAAGCTTTCTTT. Its translation: CASSSPAGNTEAFF.